Listed here are 31 T cell receptor beta chains from one sample, sequenced in a study of cytomegalovirus exposure and HLA in healthy donors. PCR was performed using 60 Vbeta and 13 Jbeta primers. Sequenced by immunoSEQ multiplex PCR; TCRdb stores in-frame clones only, minus some. The sample carries about 93,000 clones, just under 80% recorded once. The sample was PBMCs. Every receptor here comes from a man in his thirties or forties in good health and CMV-seronegative.

This sequence joins TRBV7-9 and TRBJ2-7, with D tentatively TRBD1 (6 bases). This CDR3 has 12 residues. V lost 11 bases, J lost 3 bases, and 14 bases lay in between. CDR1 and CDR2 (germline): SEHNR, FQNEAQ (reference sequence). The DNA of the CDR3 is TGTGCCGGTTCTTCGGACAGCTACGAGCAGTACTTC. Amino acid sequence: CAGSSDSYEQYF.

The CDR3 bases are TGCGCCAGCAGCTTCGGTGACAGGGGAATCCACGAGCAGTACTTC. It specifies CASSFGDRGIHEQYF. This chain links TRBV5-1 with TRBJ2-7; the match to TRBD1 covers 8 bases. J was trimmed by 5 bases and V by 2 bases; bases with no gene match: 9. The CDR3 runs to 15 residues. From germline, CDR1 is SGHRS and CDR2 YFSETQ.

The chain joins TRBV5-1 to TRBJ2-3; the match to TRBD2 covers 7 bases. Germline CDR1 and CDR2: SGHRS and YFSETQ. V trimming: 1 base; J trimming: 1 base; junction bases outside the gene matches: 3. The CDR3 runs 15 residues. The CDR3 nucleotides read TGCGCCAGCAGCTTGCGGGGGGTGGGCACAGATACGCAGTATTTT. Its protein product is CASSLRGVGTDTQYF.

J is TRBJ2-7 and V is TRBV6-6, with a weak D call TRBD1 (7 bases). V shed 4 bases and J shed 3 bases, with 13 bases lying between them. The germline V gene has CDR1 MNHNY and CDR2 SVGAGI (reference sequence). The CDR3 loop spans 14 amino acids. This chain's CDR3 is CASSFGQGGYEQYF. The CDR3 nucleotides are TGTGCCAGCAGTTTTGGGCAGGGGGGCTACGAGCAGTACTTC.

This chain joins TRBV6-1 and TRBJ1-2; 7 nucleotides match TRBD1. Germline CDR1 MNHNS, CDR2 SASEGT. Trimming cost V 2 bases and J 10 bases; bases outside gene matches: 7. CDR3 length: 13 amino acids. The CDR3: CASSELFGQDYTF. CDR3 in DNA: TGTGCCAGCAGTGAACTGTTTGGACAGGACTACACCTTC.

This clone was counted only a few times. The V and J genes are TRBV5-1 and TRBJ1-1; D call uncertain. Trimming removed 5 bases at V and 3 bases at J, with 14 bases between. Germline CDR1 and CDR2: SGHRS and YFSETQ. This CDR3 contains 14 residues. The CDR3 region is CASRVGGLDTEAFF. The CDR3 coding sequence is TGCGCCAGCAGGGTCGGCGGTCTGGACACTGAAGCTTTCTTT.

This clone was seen a few times. The chain couples TRBV10-1 to TRBJ2-2; possible D gene TRBD2, 7 bases. V was trimmed by 7 bases and J by 0 bases, leaving 15 bases between them. CDR1 is WNHNN, CDR2 SYGVQD, per germline (reference sequence). The CDR3 is made up of 16 amino acids. The CDR3 protein is CASTSGGGSNTGELFF. In nucleotides, the CDR3 is TGCGCCAGCACCTCCGGCGGGGGCTCGAACACCGGGGAGCTGTTTTTT.

This chain uses TRBV27 with TRBJ2-1, with 11 bases fitting TRBD1. This CDR3 comprises 15 residues. J was trimmed by 6 bases and V by 5 bases; bases with no gene match: 6. Germline V lookup: CDR1 MNHEY, CDR2 SMNVEV (reference sequence). CDR3 loop: CASSPPGQGGNEQFF. Written as DNA, the CDR3 is TGTGCCAGCAGTCCGCCGGGACAGGGGGGCAATGAGCAGTTCTTC.

The genes are TRBV27 and TRBJ2-7, with TRBD1 as a possible D gene (6 bases). V was pared by 7 bases and J by 0 bases, with 19 bases between. The CDR3 is made up of 16 amino acids. Germline values: CDR1 MNHEY, CDR2 SMNVEV (reference sequence). The CDR3 here is CASKRTGMGPSYEQYF. DNA for the CDR3: TGTGCCAGCAAGCGAACAGGGATGGGTCCCTCCTACGAGCAGTACTTC.

This chain uses TRBV15 with TRBJ2-7; 8 bases match TRBD2. The ends lost 3 bases at V and 0 bases at J; junction bases unmatched: 4. Germline assignment: CDR1 LNHNV and CDR2 YYDKDF (reference sequence). The CDR3 is 15 amino acids. The CDR3 reads CATSRLSGSSYEQYF. The CDR3 DNA reads TGTGCCACCAGCAGGTTAAGCGGGAGCTCCTACGAGCAGTACTTC. The variable domain in full, completed from reference TRBV15 and TRBJ2-7, reads DAMVIQNPRYQVTQFGKPVTLSCSQTLNHNVMYWYQQKSSQAPKLLFHYYDKDFNNEADTPDNFQSRRPNTSFCFLDIRSPGLGDTAMYLCATSRLSGSSYEQYFGPGTRLTVT.

This chain uses TRBV6-5 with TRBJ2-1; tentatively, D is TRBD1 (5 bases). Germline V gene lookup returns CDR1 MNHEY and CDR2 SVGAGI. This CDR3 region has 14 residues. V was clipped by 2 bases and J by 7 bases, with 12 bases between them. The CDR3 loop reads CASSYLTSGNEQFF. The CDR3 DNA reads TGTGCCAGCAGTTACCTTACCTCAGGGAATGAGCAGTTCTTC.

The gene calls are TRBV2 and TRBJ1-5; D possibly corresponds to TRBD1 (5 bases). There are 15 residues in the CDR3. V lost 6 bases and J lost 0, with 12 bases in between. Germline V lookup: CDR1 SNHLY, CDR2 FYNNEI. CDR3 loop: CASRVRQNSNQPQHF. In DNA form, the CDR3 reads TGTGCCAGCAGAGTCCGACAGAATAGCAATCAGCCCCAGCATTTT.

V is TRBV28 and J is TRBJ1-6, with D possibly being TRBD1 (6 bases). This CDR3 spans 17 amino acids. Trimming left V 4 bases short and J 6 bases short, with 19 bases between. Germline loops: CDR1 MDHEN, CDR2 SYDVKM. The CDR3 coding sequence is TGTGCCAGCAGTTCCCCGGGGGCGGGGGGGGGTAATTCACCCCTCCACTTT. Translation gives CASSSPGAGGGNSPLHF.

This clone appeared a few times. V usage is TRBV6-1 and J usage is TRBJ2-6; a possible D gene is TRBD1 (5 bases). This CDR3 is built from 15 residues. CDR1 and CDR2 (germline): MNHNS, SASEGT. V lost 6 bases and J lost 0, with 9 bases in between. CDR3 DNA: TGTGCCAGCAGCGGACACATCTCTGGGGCCAACGTCCTGACTTTC. This codes for CASSGHISGANVLTF.

This sequence joins TRBV6-5 and TRBJ2-5, with 7 positions matching TRBD1. V lost 4 bases to trimming and J lost 2 bases; unmatched junction nucleotides: 4. The CDR3 runs to 14 residues. Germline V gives CDR1 MNHEY, CDR2 SVGAGI. The CDR3 sequence is CASSSGQIQETQYF. CDR3 DNA: TGTGCCAGCAGTTCGGGACAGATACAAGAGACCCAGTACTTC.

The gene calls are TRBV14 and TRBJ2-7, with 7 bases fitting TRBD1. There are 13 residues in the CDR3. The germline V gene encodes CDR1 SGHDN and CDR2 FVKESK. The ends lost 4 bases at V and 4 bases at J; junction bases unmatched: 4. DNA of the CDR3: TGTGCCAGCAGCCGACAGGGCGAGTACGAGCAGTACTTC. Amino acids: CASSRQGEYEQYF.

The J gene is TRBJ1-2, the V gene TRBV19; D is possibly TRBD1 (5 bases). The CDR3 covers 14 residues. Germline V gene data show CDR1 as LNHDA and CDR2 as SQIVND (reference sequence). Trimming took off 3 bases at V and 10 bases at J, with 18 bases between the two ends. The CDR3 here is CASSMVGRDSLYTF. CDR3 coding DNA: TGTGCCAGTAGTATGGTGGGCAGGGATAGCCTCTACACCTTC.

V is TRBV18 and J is TRBJ2-7, with no clear D. CDR3 length: 14 amino acids. CDR1 and CDR2 (germline): KGHSH, LQKENI. The V and J ends lost 8 bases and 3 bases respectively, with 17 bases between them. CDR3 region: CASARLGVNYEQYF. As DNA, the CDR3 is TGTGCCAGCGCAAGACTTGGCGTCAACTACGAGCAGTACTTC.

The CDR3 nucleotides read TGTGCCAGCAGTGAGGCAGGGGAGCATGGCTACACCTTC. Translated, it gives CASSEAGEHGYTF. The chain joins TRBV25-1 to TRBJ1-2; the D gene is possibly TRBD1 (6 bases). The ends were cut back, 3 bases at V and 6 bases at J, with 11 bases in the middle. The CDR3 is made up of 13 amino acids. The germline gives CDR1 MGHDK, CDR2 SYGVNS.

This clone came up once. The CDR3 DNA sequence: TGTGCCAGTAGGGGGCAACTGGTCTATGGCTACACCTTC. This translates into CASRGQLVYGYTF. The chain is built from TRBV19 and TRBJ1-2, with D possibly being TRBD1 (5 bases). CDR3 length: 13 amino acids. Germline V gene sequence: CDR1 LNHDA, CDR2 SQIVND (reference sequence). V was trimmed by 6 bases and J by 4 bases, leaving 12 bases between them.

V usage is TRBV5-1 and J usage is TRBJ2-1, with 8 bases identical to TRBD1. Germline values: CDR1 SGHRS, CDR2 YFSETQ. This CDR3 spans 14 amino acids. The trim removed 5 bases at V and 8 bases at J, leaving 9 bases unmatched. The CDR3 region has the DNA TGCGCCAGCAGTAGACAGGGGTTTTGGGATGAGCAGTTCTTC. Its translation: CASSRQGFWDEQFF. The variable domain in full, completed from reference TRBV5-1 and TRBJ2-1, reads KAGVTQTPRYLIKTRGQQVTLSCSPISGHRSVSWYQQTPGQGLQFLFEYFSETQRNKGNFPGRFSGRQFSNSRSEMNVSTLELGDSALYLCASSRQGFWDEQFFGPGTRLTVL.

A remark on this clone: Germline and junction disagree at one end, which may indicate a read error. The CDR3 is CASSPQGARWRPDWSGELFF. Here the CDR3 DNA reads TGTGCCAGCTCTCCACAGGGGGCTAGGTGGCGGCCCGATTGGAGCGGGGAGCTGTTTTTT. V usage is TRBV18 and J usage is TRBJ2-2, with TRBD1 matching over 9 bases. CDR1 and CDR2 from the germline V gene are KGHSH and LQKENI. The CDR3 consists of 20 residues.

The rearrangement uses TRBV7-9 and TRBJ2-7, with TRBD2 matching over 11 bases. Per the germline V gene, CDR1 is SEHNR and CDR2 is FQNEAQ (reference sequence). The CDR3 consists of 17 residues. Germline trimming cut 5 bases from V and 0 bases from J; bases unmatched to any gene: 9. The CDR3 loop is CASSLKHLAGGSYEQYF. The CDR3 DNA sequence: TGTGCCAGCAGCCTCAAACACCTAGCGGGGGGCTCCTACGAGCAGTACTTC. Full variable domain (missing parts from reference TRBV7-9 and TRBJ2-7): DTGVSQNPRHKITKRGQNVTFRCDPISEHNRLYWYRQTLGQGPEFLTYFQNEAQLEKSRLLSDRFSAERPKGSFSTLEIQRTEQGDSAMYLCASSLKHLAGGSYEQYFGPGTRLTVT.

The V call is TRBV9, the J call TRBJ1-5; D is unresolved. CDR1 is SGDLS, CDR2 YYNGEE, per germline. CDR3 length: 14 amino acids. Trimming left V 3 bases short and J 0 bases short, with 7 bases between. CDR3 coding DNA: TGTGCCAGCAGCGAAACGGTTAGCAATCAGCCCCAGCATTTT. Its translation is CASSETVSNQPQHF.

This clone came up once. The V call is TRBV7-9, the J call TRBJ1-5; D is unclear. The germline V and J ends were trimmed by 6 bases and 5 bases, with 8 bases remaining between them. CDR1 is SEHNR, CDR2 FQNEAQ, per germline (reference sequence). The CDR3 covers 12 residues. The DNA of the CDR3 is TGTGCCAGCAGTCTACTAGATCAGCCCCAGCATTTT. Protein: CASSLLDQPQHF. Full variable domain (remainder filled in from reference TRBV7-9 and TRBJ1-5): DTGVSQNPRHKITKRGQNVTFRCDPISEHNRLYWYRQTLGQGPEFLTYFQNEAQLEKSRLLSDRFSAERPKGSFSTLEIQRTEQGDSAMYLCASSLLDQPQHFGDGTRLSIL.

The V call is TRBV11-3, the J call TRBJ2-2; 10 bases line up with TRBD1. V lost 5 bases to trimming and J lost 15 bases; unmatched junction nucleotides: 6. The CDR3 loop spans 12 amino acids. The V gene's germline CDR1 is SGHNT and CDR2 YENEEA. The CDR3 is CASSPGQGGMFF. CDR3 coding DNA: TGTGCCAGCAGCCCCGGACAGGGGGGGATGTTTTTT.

J is TRBJ1-1 and V is TRBV10-2; D gene unclear. This CDR3 comprises 12 residues. Looked up from germline, CDR1 is WSHSY and CDR2 is SAAADI. Trimming removed 6 bases at V and 3 bases at J, with 8 bases between. The CDR3 is CASRFGDTEAFF. The CDR3 DNA is TGCGCCAGCAGATTCGGGGACACTGAAGCTTTCTTT.

There are a few counts of this clone. This chain uses TRBV2 with TRBJ1-1, with D tentatively TRBD1 (6 bases). Between the trimmed V and J ends, which lost 2 bases and 4 bases, there was a span of 8 bases. CDR3 length equals 13 residues. Germline-derived CDR1 and CDR2 are SNHLY and FYNNEI. CDR3 sequence (DNA): TGTGCCAGCAGTGAAAGGGGGGGCACTGAAGCTTTCTTT. Translated: CASSERGGTEAFF.

The V and J genes are TRBV30 and TRBJ1-1; D is possibly TRBD1 (6 bases). CDR3 size: 14 residues. Germline V lookup: CDR1 GTSNPN, CDR2 SVGIG (reference sequence). V lost 0 bases and J 5 bases, leaving 13 bases between the germline ends. This CDR3 is CAWSVKGVRTEAFF. CDR3 coding DNA: TGTGCCTGGAGTGTAAAGGGGGTGAGGACTGAAGCTTTCTTT. Variable domain in full (rest from reference TRBV30 and TRBJ1-1): SQTIHQWPATLVQPVGSPLSLECTVEGTSNPNLYWYRQAAGRGLQLLFYSVGIGQISSEVPQNLSASRPQDRQFILSSKKLLLSDSGFYLCAWSVKGVRTEAFFGQGTRLTVV.

This rearrangement joins TRBV5-5 to TRBJ2-1; 8 bases map to TRBD2. The CDR3 spans 16 residues. Losses at the gene ends were 3 bases for V and 2 bases for J; bases not matched to a gene: 7. The germline V gene encodes CDR1 SGHKS and CDR2 YYEKEE (reference sequence). CDR3 in amino acids: CASSSIAGNAYNEQFF. DNA for the CDR3: TGTGCCAGCAGCTCCATAGCGGGGAACGCCTACAATGAGCAGTTCTTC.

The rearrangement uses TRBV6-5 and TRBJ1-5; D is undetermined. Germline assignment: CDR1 MNHEY and CDR2 SVGAGI. The germline V and J ends were trimmed by 7 bases and 7 bases, with 14 bases remaining between them. The CDR3 is 13 residues long. For the CDR3, the DNA is TGTGCCAGCACCCCGGGGTATGGCCAGCCCCAGCATTTT. Its translation is CASTPGYGQPQHF.